A single sample gave rise to the 13 T cell receptor beta chains below, sequenced in a study of response to subunit inactivated influenza vaccine. Via MiXCR, TCRdb re-called the RT-PCR reads, giving one row per CDR3 protein. The sample shows hundreds of thousands of distinct CDR3 sequences, approximately 18% of them seen only once. The material was PBMCs from blood, obtained more than 4 days after vaccination. These receptors were obtained from a middle-aged man who received an inactivated influenza vaccine.

The gene calls are TRBV11-2 and TRBJ2-1, with D tentatively TRBD2 (5 bases). V dropped 1 base and J dropped 3 bases, with 13 bases sitting between them. Germline V CDR1 and CDR2: SGHAT, FQNNGV. This CDR3 region has 16 residues. The CDR3 DNA reads as TGTGCCAGCAGCTTAGTAATTAGCGAGTTCTACAATGAGCAGTTCTTC. Its translation: CASSLVISEFYNEQFF.

This rearrangement joins TRBV6-2 or TRBV6-3 to TRBJ2-5; a weak D match, TRBD2 (6 bases). The CDR3 has 15 residues. Germline assignment: CDR1 MNHEY and CDR2 SVGEGT. V dropped 0 bases and J dropped 1 base, with 9 bases sitting between them. CDR3 loop: CASSYSFSGQETQYF. For the CDR3, the DNA is TGTGCCAGCAGTTACTCGTTTAGCGGCCAAGAGACCCAGTACTTC.

The CDR3 coding sequence is TGCAGTGCGAGAAGGCAGACTTACTACGAGCAGTACTTC. It is translated as CSARRQTYYEQYF. This rearrangement joins TRBV20-1 to TRBJ2-7; D is unresolved. The CDR3 covers 13 residues. The germline CDR1 and CDR2 sequences are DFQATT and SNEGSKA (reference sequence). Trimming shortened V by 6 bases and J by 3 bases, and 15 bases separated the two germline ends.

The chain carries TRBV28 and TRBJ2-1; TRBD1 matches 9 bases. Germline V gene lookup returns CDR1 MDHEN and CDR2 SYDVKM. This CDR3 is 17 amino acids long. J gave up 1 base and V 3 bases, and 7 bases lay outside the gene matches. The CDR3 protein is CASSFGTGPSSYNEQFF. CDR3 nucleotides: TGTGCCAGCAGTTTTGGGACAGGGCCTTCTTCCTACAATGAGCAGTTCTTC.

This clonotype was counted a few times. The CDR3 bases are TGTGCCAGCAGCTTGGACAGGCGTAAGAACACTGAAGCTTTCTTT. It is translated as CASSLDRRKNTEAFF. The chain is built from TRBV5-6 and TRBJ1-1, with a tentative D call TRBD1 (5 bases). The CDR3 runs 15 residues. V lost 0 bases and J lost 1, with 10 bases in between. Per the germline V gene, CDR1 is SGHDT and CDR2 is YYEEEE.

The chain carries TRBV11-1 and TRBJ2-1; a possible D gene is TRBD1 (5 bases). There are 15 residues in the CDR3. The V end lost 6 bases, the J end lost 0 bases, and 12 bases lay between the germline ends. Germline V lookup: CDR1 SGHAT, CDR2 FQDESV (reference sequence). CDR3 nucleotides: TGTGCCAGCAGGAGGACAACCAGCTCCTACAATGAGCAGTTCTTC. This codes for CASRRTTSSYNEQFF.

In this sample, this clonotype turned up a few times. This chain connects TRBV7-2 to TRBJ2-7; D unresolved. The CDR3 is 14 residues long. Per the germline V gene, CDR1 is SGHTA and CDR2 is FQGNSA. V was clipped by 5 bases and J by 3 bases, with 14 bases between them. DNA for the CDR3: TGTGCCAGCAGCCCCCTCGGTGAATTCTACGAGCAGTACTTC. Protein sequence: CASSPLGEFYEQYF.

The V call is TRBV3-1, the J call TRBJ2-1, with TRBD2 identical over 7 bases. The trim removed 5 bases at V and 0 bases at J, leaving 7 bases unmatched. The CDR3 has 16 amino acids. Germline CDR1 and CDR2: LGHDT and YNNKEL (reference sequence). CDR3 sequence reads: CASSLPGGSSYNEQFF. For the CDR3, the DNA is TGTGCCAGCAGCTTACCGGGCGGGAGCTCCTACAATGAGCAGTTCTTC.

The J gene is TRBJ2-1, the V gene TRBV5-4, with D hard to call. CDR3 length equals 17 residues. Looked up from germline, CDR1 is SGHNT and CDR2 is YYREEE (reference sequence). The ends were cut back, 0 bases at V and 2 bases at J, with 15 bases in the middle. Here the CDR3 DNA reads TGTGCCAGCAGCTTGGCCTTGGGCCTAAATACCTACAATGAGCAGTTCTTC. It translates to CASSLALGLNTYNEQFF.

Only a few counts were recorded for this clonotype. The rearrangement joins TRBV7-2 to TRBJ2-2; TRBD1 aligns across 7 bases. The length of the CDR3 is 16 residues. Germline V gives CDR1 SGHTA, CDR2 FQGNSA. The J segment lost 5 bases and the V segment lost 5 bases, leaving 11 bases of the junction unmatched. The CDR3 loop reads CASSARQGGKTGELFF. The DNA of the CDR3 is TGTGCCAGCAGCGCTAGACAGGGTGGGAAAACCGGGGAGCTGTTTTTT.

The V and J genes are TRBV11-2 and TRBJ1-4, with no clear D. Trimming stripped 2 bases from V and 7 bases from J, with 8 bases between. Looked up from germline, CDR1 is SGHAT and CDR2 is FQNNGV. This CDR3 contains 13 residues. CDR3 in DNA: TGTGCCAGCAGCTTAAACAGTTTTGAAAAACTGTTTTTT. Its protein is CASSLNSFEKLFF.

This chain joins TRBV12-3 or TRBV12-4 and TRBJ2-7, with unresolved D. V was trimmed by 5 bases and J by 7 bases, leaving 18 bases between them. The CDR3 consists of 14 residues. The CDR3 here is CASSQEQSLREQYF. The CDR3 region has the DNA TGTGCCAGCAGTCAAGAACAGAGTCTACGAGAGCAGTACTTC.

The J gene is TRBJ2-1, the V gene TRBV7-3; possible D gene TRBD2, 6 bases. CDR3 size: 13 residues. V shed 3 bases and J shed 10 bases, with 13 bases lying between them. In germline, CDR1 is SGHTA, CDR2 FQGTGA. This chain's CDR3 is CASSFSEGSEQFF. CDR3 DNA: TGTGCCAGCAGCTTCTCGGAGGGCAGCGAGCAGTTCTTC.